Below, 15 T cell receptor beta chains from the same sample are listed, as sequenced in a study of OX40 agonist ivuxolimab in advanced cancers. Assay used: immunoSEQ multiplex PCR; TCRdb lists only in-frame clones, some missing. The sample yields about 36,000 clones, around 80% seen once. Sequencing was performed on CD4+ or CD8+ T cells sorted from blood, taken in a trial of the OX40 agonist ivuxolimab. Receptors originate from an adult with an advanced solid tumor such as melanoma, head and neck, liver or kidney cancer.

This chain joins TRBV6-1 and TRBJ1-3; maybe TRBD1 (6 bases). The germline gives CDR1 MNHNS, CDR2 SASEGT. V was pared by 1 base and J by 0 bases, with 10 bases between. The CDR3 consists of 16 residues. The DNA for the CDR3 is TGTGCCAGCAGTGAAGGTGGGGGCAGCTCTGGAAACACCATATATTTT. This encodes CASSEGGGSSGNTIYF.

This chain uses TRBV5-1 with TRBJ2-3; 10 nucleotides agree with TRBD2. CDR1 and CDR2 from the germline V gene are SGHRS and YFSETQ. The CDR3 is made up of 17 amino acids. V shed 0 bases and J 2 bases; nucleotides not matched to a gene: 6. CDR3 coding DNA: TGCGCCAGCAGCTTGGCCGCTAGCGGGAGTATCACAGATACGCAGTATTTT. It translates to CASSLAASGSITDTQYF.

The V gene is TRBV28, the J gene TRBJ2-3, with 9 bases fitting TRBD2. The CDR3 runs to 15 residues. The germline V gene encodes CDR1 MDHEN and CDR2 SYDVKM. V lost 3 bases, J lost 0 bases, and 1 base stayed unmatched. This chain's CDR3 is CASSLREGSTDTQYF. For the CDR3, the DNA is TGTGCCAGCAGTTTGCGGGAGGGGAGCACAGATACGCAGTATTTT.

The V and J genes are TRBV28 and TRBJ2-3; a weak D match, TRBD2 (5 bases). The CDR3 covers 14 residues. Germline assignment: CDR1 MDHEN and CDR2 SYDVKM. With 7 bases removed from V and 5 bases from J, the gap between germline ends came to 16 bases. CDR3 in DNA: TGTGCCAGCATGAGGGCTGCGGCGGGAGATACGCAGTATTTT. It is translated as CASMRAAAGDTQYF.

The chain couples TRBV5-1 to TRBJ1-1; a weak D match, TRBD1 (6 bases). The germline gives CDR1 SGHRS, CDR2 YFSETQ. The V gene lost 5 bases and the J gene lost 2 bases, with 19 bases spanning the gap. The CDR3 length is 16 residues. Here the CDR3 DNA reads TGCGCCAGCAGTGTATTTGTTTCGGGGACAAACACTGAAGCTTTCTTT. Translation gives CASSVFVSGTNTEAFF.

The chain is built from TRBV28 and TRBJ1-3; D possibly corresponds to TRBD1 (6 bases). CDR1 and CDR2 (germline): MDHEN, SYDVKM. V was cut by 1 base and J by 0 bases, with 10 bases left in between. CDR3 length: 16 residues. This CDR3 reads CASSLYPDSSGNTIYF. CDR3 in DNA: TGTGCCAGCAGTTTATACCCGGACAGCTCTGGAAACACCATATATTTT.

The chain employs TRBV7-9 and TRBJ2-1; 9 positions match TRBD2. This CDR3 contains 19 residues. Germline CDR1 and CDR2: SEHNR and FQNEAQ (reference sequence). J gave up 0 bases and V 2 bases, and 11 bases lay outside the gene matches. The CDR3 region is CASSLQAGGGPSSYNEQFF. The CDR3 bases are TGTGCCAGCAGCTTACAGGCGGGAGGGGGGCCTAGCTCCTACAATGAGCAGTTCTTC.

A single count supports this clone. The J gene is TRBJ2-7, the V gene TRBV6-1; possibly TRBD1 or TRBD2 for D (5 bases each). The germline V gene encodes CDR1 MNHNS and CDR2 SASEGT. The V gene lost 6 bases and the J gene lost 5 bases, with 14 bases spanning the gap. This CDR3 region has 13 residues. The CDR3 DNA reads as TGTGCCAGCAGAACGGGACCGCAGGACGAGCAGTACTTC. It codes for CASRTGPQDEQYF.

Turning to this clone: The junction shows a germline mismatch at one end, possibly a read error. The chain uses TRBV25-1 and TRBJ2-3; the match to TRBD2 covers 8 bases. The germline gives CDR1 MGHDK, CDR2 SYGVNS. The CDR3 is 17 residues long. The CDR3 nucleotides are TGTGTCAGCAGTTCACCTGGGGCGGGGGGCCCCACAGATACGCAGTATTTT. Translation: CVSSSPGAGGPTDTQYF.

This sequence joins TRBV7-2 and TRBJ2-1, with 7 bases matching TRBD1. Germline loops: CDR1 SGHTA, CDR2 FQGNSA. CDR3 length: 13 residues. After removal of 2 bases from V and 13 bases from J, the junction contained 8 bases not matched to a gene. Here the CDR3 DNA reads TGTGCCAGCAGCTTACTCTGGGACAGTGTACAGTTCTTC. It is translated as CASSLLWDSVQFF.

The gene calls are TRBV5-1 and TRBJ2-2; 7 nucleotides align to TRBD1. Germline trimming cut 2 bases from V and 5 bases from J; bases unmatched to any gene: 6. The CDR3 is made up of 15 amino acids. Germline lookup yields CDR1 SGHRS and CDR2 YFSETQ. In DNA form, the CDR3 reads TGCGCCAGCAGCTTTTTGGGACAGAGTACCGGGGAGCTGTTTTTT. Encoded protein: CASSFLGQSTGELFF.

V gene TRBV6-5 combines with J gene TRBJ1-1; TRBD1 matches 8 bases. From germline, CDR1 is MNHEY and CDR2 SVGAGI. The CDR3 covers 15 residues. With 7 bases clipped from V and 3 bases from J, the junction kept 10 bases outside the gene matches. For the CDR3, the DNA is TGTGCCAGCAACATACAATGGACAGGGTACACTGAAGCTTTCTTT. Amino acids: CASNIQWTGYTEAFF.

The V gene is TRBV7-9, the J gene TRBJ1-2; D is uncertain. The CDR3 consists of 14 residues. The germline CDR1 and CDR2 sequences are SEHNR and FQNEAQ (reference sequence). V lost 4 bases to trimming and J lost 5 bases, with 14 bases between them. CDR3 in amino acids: CASSSRRRAYGYTF. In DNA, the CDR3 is TGTGCCAGCAGCTCCCGACGGAGGGCGTATGGCTACACCTTC.

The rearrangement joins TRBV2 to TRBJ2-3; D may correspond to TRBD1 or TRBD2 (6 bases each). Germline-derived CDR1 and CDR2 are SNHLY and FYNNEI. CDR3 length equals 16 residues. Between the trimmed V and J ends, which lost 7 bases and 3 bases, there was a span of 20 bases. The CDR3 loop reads CASISLQGGVTDTQYF. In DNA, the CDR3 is TGTGCCAGCATTAGCCTACAGGGAGGAGTGACAGATACGCAGTATTTT.

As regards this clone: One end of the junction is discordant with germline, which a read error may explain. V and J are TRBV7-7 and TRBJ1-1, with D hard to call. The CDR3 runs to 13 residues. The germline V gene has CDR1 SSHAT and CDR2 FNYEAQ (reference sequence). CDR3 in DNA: TGTGCTAGCAGCTCAGATATGAACACTGAAGCTTTCTTT. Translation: CASSSDMNTEAFF.